The 28 T cell receptor beta chains presented below share a single source sample, sequenced in a study of identical twins. A single record per CDR3 protein comes from TCRdb applying MiXCR to the 5' RACE reads. Seen here are some 300,000 distinct CDR3 sequences, about 12% observed once, and the top ten hold more than 6%. These records were also assigned to another study, of yellow fever vaccine responses in identical twins.

The source material was CD8+ T cells sorted from blood. Every receptor here comes from a woman between 18 and 30 years old in good health.

Ten or more counts support this clonotype. V is TRBV6-1 and J is TRBJ2-7; 9 bases match TRBD1. Trimming at V came to 6 bases and at J to 5 bases, leaving 8 bases not matched to a gene. Germline CDR1 is MNHNS and CDR2 is SASEGT. The CDR3 runs to 14 residues. CDR3 sequence (DNA): TGTGCCAGCAGCATACCGGGACAGGGCAACGAGCAGTACTTC. Its protein product is CASSIPGQGNEQYF.

This clonotype was found a few times. V and J are TRBV15 and TRBJ1-2; TRBD1 matches 10 bases. The J segment lost 5 bases and the V segment lost 3 bases, leaving 6 bases of the junction unmatched. The germline V gene encodes CDR1 LNHNV and CDR2 YYDKDF (reference sequence). The CDR3 is made up of 15 amino acids. The CDR3 DNA is TGTGCCACCAGCAGGGATGGACAGGGGGGATATGGCTACACCTTC. Its translation: CATSRDGQGGYGYTF.

Only a few counts were recorded for this clonotype. The CDR3 is CASSLSRSAETEQYF. As DNA, the CDR3 is TGTGCCAGCAGTTTATCCCGGTCCGCCGAAACCGAGCAGTACTTC. The chain has TRBV12-3 or TRBV12-4 and TRBJ2-7; D uncertain. V lost 2 bases and J 6 bases, leaving 17 bases between the germline ends. The CDR3 contains 15 residues.

The CDR3 nucleotides are TGCAGTGCTAGGGGGGGGACCTCCGGTGACACTGAAGCTTTCTTT. Amino acids: CSARGGTSGDTEAFF. V gene TRBV20-1 combines with J gene TRBJ1-1; TRBD1 is a possible D gene (5 bases). Germline assignment: CDR1 DFQATT and CDR2 SNEGSKA (reference sequence). Trimming shortened V by 3 bases and J by 3 bases, and 17 bases separated the two germline ends. This CDR3 contains 15 residues.

This clonotype came up many times. The chain combines TRBV12-3 or TRBV12-4 with TRBJ2-2; the D is unclear. The CDR3 spans 15 residues. V lost 7 bases and J 4 bases, leaving 16 bases between the germline ends. Written as DNA, the CDR3 is TGTGCCAGCACCCCAGTGTCGGCATCCACCGGGGAGCTGTTTTTT. It codes for CASTPVSASTGELFF.

J is TRBJ2-7 and V is TRBV15; tentative D call: TRBD2 (6 bases). Trimming took off 0 bases at V and 2 bases at J, with 8 bases between the two ends. Germline values: CDR1 LNHNV, CDR2 YYDKDF (reference sequence). The CDR3 extends over 14 amino acids. For the CDR3, the DNA is TGTGCCACCAGCAGAGACGGGAGCGCCTACGAGCAGTACTTC. Amino acids: CATSRDGSAYEQYF.

This clonotype was observed a handful of times. The chain uses TRBV20-1 and TRBJ2-3, with TRBD2 identical over 7 bases. The CDR3 is 17 residues long. Germline V gene sequence: CDR1 DFQATT, CDR2 SNEGSKA (reference sequence). V dropped 0 bases and J dropped 2; count of bases not matched to a gene: 11. CDR3 residues: CSAREVIRDYLTDTQYF. Written as DNA, the CDR3 is TGCAGTGCTAGAGAAGTCATTCGGGACTACCTCACAGATACGCAGTATTTT.

This clonotype has more than one count but fewer than ten. The gene calls are TRBV12-3 or TRBV12-4 and TRBJ2-7; D unresolved. CDR3 length equals 12 residues. The V end lost 5 bases, the J end lost 4 bases, and 9 bases lay between the germline ends. The CDR3 DNA is TGTGCCAGCAGTGGGTTACGGTACGAGCAGTACTTC. Its protein is CASSGLRYEQYF.

J is TRBJ1-1 and V is TRBV7-2, with 7 bases identical to TRBD1. V dropped 9 bases and J dropped 8; count of bases not matched to a gene: 9. The CDR3 contains 12 residues. The germline CDR1 and CDR2 sequences are SGHTA and FQGNSA. CDR3 amino acids: CASQPGQTEAFF. The CDR3 bases are TGTGCCAGTCAGCCGGGACAGACGGAAGCTTTCTTT. The variable domain in full, with the rest retrieved from reference TRBV7-2 and TRBJ1-1, is GAGVSQSPSNKVTEKGKDVELRCDPISGHTALYWYRQSLGQGLEFLIYFQGNSAPDKSGLPSDRFSAERTGGSVSTLTIQRTQQEDSAVYLCASQPGQTEAFFGQGTRLTVV.

On this clonotype itself: The junction departs from the called germline gene at one end, perhaps through a read error. V usage is TRBV12-3 or TRBV12-4 and J usage is TRBJ1-4; D unresolved. This CDR3 is built from 14 residues. CDR3 DNA sequence: TGTGTCAGCAGTTTACTCCGAGAAAATGAAAAACTGTTTTTT. Translating gives CVSSLLRENEKLFF.

The J gene is TRBJ2-1, the V gene TRBV10-3; D possibly corresponds to TRBD1 (5 bases). Deletions cut 6 bases from V and 4 bases from J, with 16 bases between. The CDR3 covers 15 residues. Germline lookup yields CDR1 ENHRY and CDR2 SYGVKD. In nucleotides, the CDR3 is TGTGCCATCAGAGACAGCAGGGTGGGGTACAATGAGCAGTTCTTC. This encodes CAIRDSRVGYNEQFF.

A note on this clonotype: A junction end diverges from the germline sequence, so it may reflect a read error. The V call is TRBV12-5, the J call TRBJ1-1; no definite D call. Germline CDR1 and CDR2: LGHNT and FRNRAP. The CDR3 loop spans 13 amino acids. CDR3 protein: CASGLSRNAEAFF. The DNA of the CDR3 is TGTGCTAGTGGTTTGTCGAGGAACGCTGAAGCTTTCTTT.

This clonotype came up a few times. This chain links TRBV20-1 with TRBJ2-7, with TRBD2 identical over 9 bases. V shed 3 bases, J shed 2 bases, and the junction held 11 bases outside the gene matches. Germline V CDR1 and CDR2: DFQATT, SNEGSKA (reference sequence). The CDR3 length is 16 residues. The CDR3 loop reads CSASPEGTSRTYEQYF. The CDR3 DNA sequence: TGCAGTGCTAGCCCCGAAGGGACTAGCAGGACCTACGAGCAGTACTTC.

DNA for the CDR3: TGCAGCGTTGATAGGAATGAGCAGTTCTTC. It codes for CSVDRNEQFF. The chain links TRBV29-1 to TRBJ2-1; D gene unclear. Between the trimmed V and J ends, which lost 3 bases and 7 bases, there was a span of 4 bases. The CDR3 has 10 residues. Germline V lookup: CDR1 SQVTM, CDR2 ANQGSEA.

The chain employs TRBV28 and TRBJ2-7, with D tentatively TRBD1 (6 bases). V dropped 6 bases and J dropped 4 bases, with 19 bases sitting between them. The germline CDR1 and CDR2 sequences are MDHEN and SYDVKM. This CDR3 spans 15 amino acids. The CDR3 protein is CASSQGAGVGYEQYF. CDR3 DNA sequence: TGTGCCAGCAGCCAAGGGGCAGGGGTCGGGTACGAGCAGTACTTC.

This clonotype has a count of ten or more. V and J are TRBV12-3 or TRBV12-4 and TRBJ2-2; D call uncertain. The CDR3 is made up of 13 amino acids. V lost 3 bases, J lost 0 bases, and 2 bases lay in between. The DNA of the CDR3 is TGTGCCAGCAGTTTGCCGAACACCGGGGAGCTGTTTTTT. Translating gives CASSLPNTGELFF.

Here the CDR3 DNA reads TGTGCCAGCAGCCAAGTCGGAAATTTGCCGCCTGGGGCCAACGTCCTGACTTTC. This encodes CASSQVGNLPPGANVLTF. The chain couples TRBV3-1 to TRBJ2-6; D remains ambiguous. Germline-derived CDR1 and CDR2 are LGHDT and YNNKEL (reference sequence). The CDR3 length is 18 residues. The V gene lost 1 base and the J gene lost 2 bases, with 15 bases spanning the gap.

This clonotype has just a few counts. The chain couples TRBV7-9 to TRBJ2-7; 9 positions match TRBD1. V was pared by 4 bases and J by 6 bases, with 10 bases of the junction left unmatched. Germline V CDR1 and CDR2: SEHNR, FQNEAQ (reference sequence). The CDR3 spans 15 residues. The CDR3 loop is CASSSPGTGSSEQYF. The DNA for the CDR3 is TGTGCCAGCAGCTCACCCGGGACAGGGTCGTCCGAGCAGTACTTC. The full variable domain, with the rest looked up from reference TRBV7-9 and TRBJ2-7, is DTGVSQNPRHKITKRGQNVTFRCDPISEHNRLYWYRQTLGQGPEFLTYFQNEAQLEKSRLLSDRFSAERPKGSFSTLEIQRTEQGDSAMYLCASSSPGTGSSEQYFGPGTRLTVT.

The CDR3 DNA reads as TGCAGTGCTAGACCCGGGACTAGCGGGAGCCACGAGCAGTTCTTC. Translated, it gives CSARPGTSGSHEQFF. V usage is TRBV20-1 and J usage is TRBJ2-1, with TRBD2 matching 14 bases. This CDR3 is built from 15 residues. Germline V CDR1 and CDR2: DFQATT, SNEGSKA (reference sequence). J lost 10 bases, V lost 2 bases, and 7 bases had no gene match.

The rearrangement joins TRBV7-6 to TRBJ2-1, with D possibly TRBD2 on 5 matching bases. This CDR3 comprises 16 residues. Germline V gene sequence: CDR1 SGHVS, CDR2 FNYEAQ. With 2 bases removed from V and 5 bases from J, the gap between germline ends came to 16 bases. The CDR3 nucleotides are TGTGCCAGCAGCTTATTTTTCGGAGGCCCCGACAATGAGCAGTTCTTC. This sequence encodes CASSLFFGGPDNEQFF.

At least ten counts were recorded for this clonotype. This chain joins TRBV15 and TRBJ2-5; D remains unclear. CDR3 length equals 13 residues. In germline, CDR1 is LNHNV, CDR2 YYDKDF (reference sequence). Trimming removed 4 bases at V and 2 bases at J, with 8 bases between. CDR3 sequence reads: CATSNGWQETQYF. CDR3 sequence (DNA): TGTGCCACCAGCAATGGGTGGCAAGAGACCCAGTACTTC.

The chain joins TRBV29-1 to TRBJ2-1; TRBD1 matches at 9 bases. V was clipped by 5 bases and J by 9 bases; unmatched bases: 14. The CDR3 contains 15 residues. Germline V gene lookup returns CDR1 SQVTM and CDR2 ANQGSEA. CDR3 amino acids: CSVFQPGTGTVEQFF. As DNA, the CDR3 is TGCAGCGTTTTCCAGCCCGGGACAGGGACGGTTGAGCAGTTCTTC.

Ten or more counts support this clonotype. This chain links TRBV27 with TRBJ2-7; TRBD1 is a possible D gene (5 bases). The ends were cut back, 2 bases at V and 4 bases at J, with 12 bases in the middle. There are 14 residues in the CDR3. Per the germline V gene, CDR1 is MNHEY and CDR2 is SMNVEV (reference sequence). The chain's CDR3 is CASSLSRTHYEQYF. The CDR3 DNA follows: TGTGCCAGCAGTTTAAGTCGGACACATTACGAGCAGTACTTC.

This chain uses TRBV3-1 with TRBJ2-2; D not certain. Germline V gives CDR1 LGHDT, CDR2 YNNKEL (reference sequence). The CDR3 is 15 residues long. The V end was cut by 1 base, the J end by 6 bases, with 12 bases between. The CDR3 sequence: CASSQGRLSSGELFF. The CDR3 DNA sequence: TGTGCCAGCAGCCAAGGACGGCTATCTTCCGGGGAGCTGTTTTTT.

The chain has TRBV3-1 and TRBJ2-1, with 14 bases identical to TRBD2. Germline trimming cut 0 bases from V and 7 bases from J; bases unmatched to any gene: 5. The germline V gene has CDR1 LGHDT and CDR2 YNNKEL (reference sequence). There are 17 residues in the CDR3. Here the CDR3 reads CASSQEGGLAGANEQFF. CDR3 coding DNA: TGTGCCAGCAGCCAAGAAGGGGGACTAGCGGGGGCTAATGAGCAGTTCTTC.

J is TRBJ1-1 and V is TRBV6-5, with D possibly TRBD1 on 5 matching bases. Germline V gene data show CDR1 as MNHEY and CDR2 as SVGAGI. This CDR3 comprises 12 residues. Trimming took 7 bases from V and 4 from J, leaving 10 bases between them. CDR3 sequence (DNA): TGTGCCAGCAAAATAGGGGCCACTGAAGCTTTCTTT. Encoded protein: CASKIGATEAFF.

The sample holds a few counts of this clonotype. The V gene is TRBV6-1, the J gene TRBJ2-6, with D tentatively TRBD1 (5 bases). Germline CDR1 is MNHNS and CDR2 is SASEGT. Trimming took off 2 bases at V and 0 bases at J, with 5 bases between the two ends. There are 15 residues in the CDR3. CDR3 nucleotide sequence: TGTGCCAGCAGTGAAAGGGGCTCTGGGGCCAACGTCCTGACTTTC. It yields the protein CASSERGSGANVLTF.

This clonotype was found a few times. This chain joins TRBV5-1 and TRBJ1-2; TRBD1 aligns across 10 bases. The J segment lost 6 bases and the V segment lost 4 bases, leaving 9 bases of the junction unmatched. Germline CDR1 is SGHRS and CDR2 is YFSETQ. The CDR3 spans 15 residues. In DNA form, the CDR3 reads TGCGCCAGCAGCACAACGACAGGGGGCAAGGATGGCTACACCTTC. Translation gives CASSTTTGGKDGYTF.